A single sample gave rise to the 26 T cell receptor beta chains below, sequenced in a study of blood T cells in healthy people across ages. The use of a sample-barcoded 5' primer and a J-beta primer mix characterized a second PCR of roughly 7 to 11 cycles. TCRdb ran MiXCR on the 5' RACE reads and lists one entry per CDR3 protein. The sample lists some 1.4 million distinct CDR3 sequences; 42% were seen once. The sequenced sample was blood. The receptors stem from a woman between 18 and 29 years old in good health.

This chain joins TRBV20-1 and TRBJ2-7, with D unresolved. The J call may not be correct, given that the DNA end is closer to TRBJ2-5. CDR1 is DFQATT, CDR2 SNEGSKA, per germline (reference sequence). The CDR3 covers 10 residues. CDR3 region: CSAIEGTQYF. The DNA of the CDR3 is TGCAGTGCTATAGAAGGGACCCAGTACTTC.

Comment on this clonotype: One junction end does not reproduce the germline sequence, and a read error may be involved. The CDR3 DNA reads as TGTGCCAGCAGTCAAGGGAATCTTAACTATGGCTACACCTTC. This codes for CASSQGNLNYGYTF. The chain uses TRBV14 and TRBJ1-2; no firm D call. CDR1 SGHDN and CDR2 FVKESK come from the germline V gene. The CDR3 is made up of 14 amino acids.

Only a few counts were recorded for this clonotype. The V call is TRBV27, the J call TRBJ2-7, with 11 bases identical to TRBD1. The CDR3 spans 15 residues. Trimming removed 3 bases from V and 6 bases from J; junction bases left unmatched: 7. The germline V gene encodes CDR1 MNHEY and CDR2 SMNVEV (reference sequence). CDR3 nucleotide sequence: TGTGCCAGCAGTTTCTGGACAGGGGGCTTGTCCGAGCAGTACTTC. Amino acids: CASSFWTGGLSEQYF.

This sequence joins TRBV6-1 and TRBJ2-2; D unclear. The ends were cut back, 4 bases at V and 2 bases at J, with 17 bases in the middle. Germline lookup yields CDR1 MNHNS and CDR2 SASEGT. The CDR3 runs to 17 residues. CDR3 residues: CASSADTILPNTGELFF. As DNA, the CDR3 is TGTGCCAGCAGTGCCGACACCATACTACCCAACACCGGGGAGCTGTTTTTT.

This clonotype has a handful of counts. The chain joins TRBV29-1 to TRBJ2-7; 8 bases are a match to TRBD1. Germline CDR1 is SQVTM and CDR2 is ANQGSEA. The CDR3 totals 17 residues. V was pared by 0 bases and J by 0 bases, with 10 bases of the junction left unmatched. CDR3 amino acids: CSVEDHRGQGSSYEQYF. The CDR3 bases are TGCAGCGTTGAAGATCATCGAGGACAGGGAAGCTCCTACGAGCAGTACTTC.

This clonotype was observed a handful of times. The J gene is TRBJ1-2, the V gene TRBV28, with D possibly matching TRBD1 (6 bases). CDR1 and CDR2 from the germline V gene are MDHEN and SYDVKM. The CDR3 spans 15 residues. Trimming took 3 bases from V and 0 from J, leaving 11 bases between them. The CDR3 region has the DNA TGTGCCAGCAGTTTTTGGGGGCGGCCTAACTATGGCTACACCTTC. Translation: CASSFWGRPNYGYTF.

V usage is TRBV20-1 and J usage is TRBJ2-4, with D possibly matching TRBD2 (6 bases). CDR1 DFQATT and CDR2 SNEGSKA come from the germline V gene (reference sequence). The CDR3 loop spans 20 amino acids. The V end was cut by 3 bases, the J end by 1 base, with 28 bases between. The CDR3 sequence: CSASAVGAGLGIGAKNIQYF. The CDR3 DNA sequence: TGCAGTGCTAGCGCGGTAGGAGCGGGCCTGGGTATCGGTGCCAAAAACATTCAGTACTTC.

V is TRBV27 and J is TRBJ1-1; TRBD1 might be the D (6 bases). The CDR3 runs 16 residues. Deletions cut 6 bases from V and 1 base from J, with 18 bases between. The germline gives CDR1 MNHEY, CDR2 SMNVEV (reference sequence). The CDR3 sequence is CASSRGFDRKNTEAFF. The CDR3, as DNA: TGTGCCAGCAGCCGTGGCTTTGACAGGAAGAACACTGAAGCTTTCTTT.

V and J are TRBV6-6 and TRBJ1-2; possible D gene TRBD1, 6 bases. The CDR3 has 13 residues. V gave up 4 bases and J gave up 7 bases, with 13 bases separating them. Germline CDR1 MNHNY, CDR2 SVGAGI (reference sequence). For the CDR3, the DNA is TGTGCCAGCAGTTCACAGGGACTCCCTGGCTACACCTTC. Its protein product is CASSSQGLPGYTF.

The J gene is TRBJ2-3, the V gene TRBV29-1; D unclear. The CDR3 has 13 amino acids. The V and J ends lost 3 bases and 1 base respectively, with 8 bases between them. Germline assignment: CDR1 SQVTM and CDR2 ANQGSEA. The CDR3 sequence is CSVDYPGTDTQYF. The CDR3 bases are TGCAGCGTTGATTACCCAGGCACAGATACGCAGTATTTT.

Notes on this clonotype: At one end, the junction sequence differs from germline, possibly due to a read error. The CDR3 is CARSQDLAGGGSYNEQFF. The CDR3 nucleotides are TGCGCCAGAAGCCAAGACCTAGCGGGAGGGGGGTCCTACAATGAGCAGTTCTTC. This chain connects TRBV4-1 to TRBJ2-1, with TRBD2 matching over 12 bases. This CDR3 comprises 18 residues. From germline, CDR1 is MGHRA and CDR2 YSYEKL.

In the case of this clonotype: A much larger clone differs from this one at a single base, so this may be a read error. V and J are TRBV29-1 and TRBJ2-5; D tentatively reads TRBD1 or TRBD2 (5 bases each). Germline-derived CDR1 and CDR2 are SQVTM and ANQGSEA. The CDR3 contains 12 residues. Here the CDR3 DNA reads TGCAGCGTTGAAGGAGGGGAAGAGGCCCAGTACTTC. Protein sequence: CSVEGGEEAQYF.

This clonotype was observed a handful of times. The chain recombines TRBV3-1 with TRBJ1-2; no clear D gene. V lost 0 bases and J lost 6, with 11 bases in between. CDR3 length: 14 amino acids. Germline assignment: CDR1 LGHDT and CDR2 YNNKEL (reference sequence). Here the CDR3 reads CASSQEGHWNGYTF. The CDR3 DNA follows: TGTGCCAGCAGCCAAGAAGGGCATTGGAATGGCTACACCTTC.

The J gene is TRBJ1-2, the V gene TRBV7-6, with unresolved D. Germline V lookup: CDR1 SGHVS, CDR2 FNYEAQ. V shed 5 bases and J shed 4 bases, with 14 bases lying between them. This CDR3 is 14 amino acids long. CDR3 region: CASSPQATLYGYTF. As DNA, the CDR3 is TGTGCCAGCAGCCCCCAGGCGACACTCTATGGCTACACCTTC.

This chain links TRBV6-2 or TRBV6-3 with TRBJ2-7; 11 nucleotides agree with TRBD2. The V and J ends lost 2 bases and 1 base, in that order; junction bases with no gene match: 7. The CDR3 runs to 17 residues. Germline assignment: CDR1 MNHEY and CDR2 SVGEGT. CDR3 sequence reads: CASSYGRTSGSSYEQYF. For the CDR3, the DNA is TGTGCCAGCAGTTACGGCAGGACTAGCGGGTCATCCTACGAGCAGTACTTC.

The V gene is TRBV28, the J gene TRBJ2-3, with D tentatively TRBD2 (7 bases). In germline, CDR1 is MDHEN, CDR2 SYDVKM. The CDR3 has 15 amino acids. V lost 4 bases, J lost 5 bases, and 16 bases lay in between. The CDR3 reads CASSSVGGAEDTQYF. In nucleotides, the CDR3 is TGTGCCAGCAGTTCGGTGGGGGGGGCCGAAGATACGCAGTATTTT.

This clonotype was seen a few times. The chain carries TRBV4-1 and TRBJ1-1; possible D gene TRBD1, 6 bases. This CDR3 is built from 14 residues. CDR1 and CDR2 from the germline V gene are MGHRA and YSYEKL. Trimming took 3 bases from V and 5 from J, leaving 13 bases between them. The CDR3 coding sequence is TGCGCCAGCAGCCACCCTGGGACAATTACTGAAGCTTTCTTT. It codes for CASSHPGTITEAFF.

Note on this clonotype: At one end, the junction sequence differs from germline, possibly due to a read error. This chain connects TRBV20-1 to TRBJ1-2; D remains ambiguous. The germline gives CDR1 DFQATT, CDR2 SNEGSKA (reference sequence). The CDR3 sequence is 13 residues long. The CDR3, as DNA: TGCAGTGCTAGAGGTTCGACTGCCTATGGCTGCACCTTC. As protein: CSARGSTAYGCTF.

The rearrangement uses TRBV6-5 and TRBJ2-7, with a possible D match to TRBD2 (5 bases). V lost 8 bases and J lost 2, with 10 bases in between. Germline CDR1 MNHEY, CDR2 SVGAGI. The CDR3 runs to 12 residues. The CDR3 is CASVSATYEQYF. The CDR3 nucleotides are TGTGCCAGCGTTAGCGCTACCTACGAGCAGTACTTC.

This CDR3 is CASRGAGTRSDVYTF. As DNA, the CDR3 is TGTGCCAGCAGGGGGGCCGGGACAAGGTCTGATGTCTACACCTTC. V is TRBV3-1 and J is TRBJ1-2, with a possible D match to TRBD1 (6 bases). From germline, CDR1 is LGHDT and CDR2 YNNKEL (reference sequence). V was cut by 6 bases and J by 10 bases, with 24 bases left in between. There are 15 residues in the CDR3.

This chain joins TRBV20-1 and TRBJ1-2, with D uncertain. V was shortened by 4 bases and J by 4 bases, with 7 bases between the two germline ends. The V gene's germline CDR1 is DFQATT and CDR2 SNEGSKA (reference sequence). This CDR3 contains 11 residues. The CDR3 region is CSAILIYGYTF. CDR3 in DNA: TGCAGTGCTATACTAATCTATGGCTACACCTTC.

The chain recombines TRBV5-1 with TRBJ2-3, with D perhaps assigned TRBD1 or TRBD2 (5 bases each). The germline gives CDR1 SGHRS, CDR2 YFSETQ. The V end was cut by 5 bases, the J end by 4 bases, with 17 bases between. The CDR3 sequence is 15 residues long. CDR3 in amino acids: CASSPGPGTADTQYF. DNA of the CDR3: TGCGCCAGCAGTCCTGGCCCGGGGACGGCAGATACGCAGTATTTT.

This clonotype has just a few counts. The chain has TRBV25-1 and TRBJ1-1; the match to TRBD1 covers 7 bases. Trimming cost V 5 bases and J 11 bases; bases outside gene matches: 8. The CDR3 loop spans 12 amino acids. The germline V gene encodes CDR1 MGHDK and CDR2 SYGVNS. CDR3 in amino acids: CASSLKTGPAFF. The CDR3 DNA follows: TGTGCCAGCAGTCTAAAGACAGGGCCGGCTTTCTTT.

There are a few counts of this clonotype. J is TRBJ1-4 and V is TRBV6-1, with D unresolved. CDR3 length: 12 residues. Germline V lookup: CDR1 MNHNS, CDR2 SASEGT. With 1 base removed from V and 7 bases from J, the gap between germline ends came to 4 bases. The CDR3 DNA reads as TGTGCCAGCAGTGAAGACGGTGAAAAACTGTTTTTT. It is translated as CASSEDGEKLFF.

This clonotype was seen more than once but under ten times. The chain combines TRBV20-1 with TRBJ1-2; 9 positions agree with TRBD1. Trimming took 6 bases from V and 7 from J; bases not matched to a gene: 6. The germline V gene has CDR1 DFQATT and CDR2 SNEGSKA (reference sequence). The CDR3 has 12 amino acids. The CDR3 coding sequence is TGCAGTGCCAGGGACAGGGTTTCTGGCTACACCTTC. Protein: CSARDRVSGYTF.

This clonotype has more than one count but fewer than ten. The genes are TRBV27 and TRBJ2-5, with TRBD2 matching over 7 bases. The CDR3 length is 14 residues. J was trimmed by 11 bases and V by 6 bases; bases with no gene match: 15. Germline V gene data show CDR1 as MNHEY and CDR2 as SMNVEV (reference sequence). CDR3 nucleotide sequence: TGTGCCAGCAGACGGGGGGACCCGGTGAGTGAGCAGTACTTC. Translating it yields CASRRGDPVSEQYF.